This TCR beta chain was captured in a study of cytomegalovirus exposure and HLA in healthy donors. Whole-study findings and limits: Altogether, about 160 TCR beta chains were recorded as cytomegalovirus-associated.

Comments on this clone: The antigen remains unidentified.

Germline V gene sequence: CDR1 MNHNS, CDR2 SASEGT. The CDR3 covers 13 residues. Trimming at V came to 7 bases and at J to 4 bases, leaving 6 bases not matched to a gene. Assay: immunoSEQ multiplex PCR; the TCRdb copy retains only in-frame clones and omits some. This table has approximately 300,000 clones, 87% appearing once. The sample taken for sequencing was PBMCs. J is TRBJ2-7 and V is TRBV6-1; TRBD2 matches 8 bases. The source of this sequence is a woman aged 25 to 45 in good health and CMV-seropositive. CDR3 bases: TGTGCCAGCACGCGGGGGGCCGGTTACGAGCAGTACTTC. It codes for CASTRGAGYEQYF.